Here is one TCR beta chain with its context. The antigen is not known. The authors ran a second PCR of about 6 to 12 cycles using a sample-barcoded 5' primer and a J-beta primer mix. Each CDR3 protein gets one entry after TCRdb re-called the 5' RACE reads with MiXCR. The sample shows around 1,000,000 distinct CDR3 sequences, around 27% of them seen only once. The sample originates from a study of blood T cells in healthy people across ages. Trimming at V came to 3 bases and at J to 2 bases, leaving 19 bases not matched to a gene. Germline V gives CDR1 DFQATT, CDR2 SNEGSKA (reference sequence). The CDR3 runs to 19 residues. Study results and caveats: A roughly linear fall in TCR beta diversity per million T cells was seen with increasing age.

These data were also reused for a study on T cells of mothers and their children. Turning to that study: Samples were obtained from a few healthy Caucasian mothers and their six children. RNA that had been extracted went wholly into cDNA synthesis, at roughly 1.6 ug per 15 ul. Compared with unrelated pairs, related mother-child pairs had slightly higher, non-significant overlap.

Specimen: blood. The genes are TRBV20-1 and TRBJ1-1, with 9 bases fitting TRBD1. The TCR originated in a girl aged 2 to 10 in good health. CDR3 in DNA: TGCAGTGCTAGGGGAAGCAACAGGGGGCGCGGAGGAATAAACACTGAAGCTTTCTTT. Amino acid sequence: CSARGSNRGRGGINTEAFF.